This is a list of T cell receptor beta chains from one sample in a study of T cells in localized non-small cell lung cancer. Assay used: immunoSEQ multiplex PCR; TCRdb lists only in-frame clones, some missing. The sample shows approximately 40,000 clones, around nine tenths of them seen only once. The input for sequencing was peripheral blood, taken before any cancer treatment. The receptors here all came from a man aged 18 to 55 with stage I lung adenocarcinoma. Each CDR3 is given with its conserved first and last residue. D genes are given only for firm matches. The size entry is marked missing in some rows and otherwise reads once, few, many or a size class.

len: 13
abundance: NA
v_gene: TRBV7-9
j_gene: TRBJ1-4
d_gene: NA
CDR3aa: CASSESFNEKLFF
CDR3nt: TGTGCCAGCAGCGAGTCGTTTAATGAAAAACTGTTTTTT

len: 16
abundance: few
v_gene: TRBV7-8
j_gene: TRBJ2-7
d_gene: TRBD1
CDR3aa: CASSSSFPGQLYEQYF
CDR3nt: TGTGCCAGCAGCTCGTCCTTTCCGGGACAGCTATACGAGCAGTACTTC

len: 10
abundance: NA
v_gene: TRBV2
j_gene: TRBJ2-1
d_gene: NA
CDR3aa: CASSNNEQFF
CDR3nt: TGTGCCAGCAGTAACAATGAGCAGTTCTTC

len: 13
abundance: NA
v_gene: TRBV5-6
j_gene: TRBJ1-2
d_gene: NA
CDR3aa: CASSLYGVHGYTF
CDR3nt: TGTGCCAGCAGCTTGTACGGGGTACATGGCTACACCTTC

len: 14
abundance: NA
v_gene: TRBV27
j_gene: TRBJ1-1
d_gene: NA
CDR3aa: CASSLAGGGTEAFF
CDR3nt: TGTGCCAGCAGTTTAGCCGGGGGAGGTACTGAAGCTTTCTTT

len: 13
abundance: NA
v_gene: TRBV6-1
j_gene: TRBJ2-5
d_gene: NA
CDR3aa: CASSDRRTGTQYF
CDR3nt: TGTGCCAGCAGTGACCGAAGGACGGGGACCCAGTACTTC

len: 13
abundance: NA
v_gene: TRBV5-1
j_gene: TRBJ1-2
d_gene: NA
CDR3aa: CASSTDPNYGYTF
CDR3nt: TGCGCCAGCAGCACGGACCCTAACTATGGCTACACCTTC

len: 12
abundance: NA
v_gene: TRBV7-8
j_gene: TRBJ1-1
d_gene: NA
CDR3aa: CASRGKGTEAFF
CDR3nt: TGTGCCAGCAGAGGTAAGGGGACTGAAGCTTTCTTT

len: 12
abundance: NA
v_gene: TRBV6-5
j_gene: TRBJ2-1
d_gene: TRBD2
CDR3aa: CASRYSGGEQFF
CDR3nt: TGTGCCAGCAGGTATAGCGGGGGTGAGCAGTTCTTC

len: 14
abundance: NA
v_gene: TRBV5-1
j_gene: TRBJ1-2
d_gene: TRBD1
CDR3aa: CASSLGQGPYGYTF
CDR3nt: TGCGCCAGCAGCCTCGGACAGGGGCCTTATGGCTACACCTTC

len: 16
abundance: NA
v_gene: TRBV11-3
j_gene: TRBJ2-5
d_gene: TRBD2
CDR3aa: CASSLDGTSGAETQYF
CDR3nt: TGTGCCAGCAGCTTAGATGGGACTAGCGGGGCTGAGACCCAGTACTTC

len: 14
abundance: NA
v_gene: TRBV9
j_gene: TRBJ2-7
d_gene: TRBD2
CDR3aa: CASSLAGEFDEQYF
CDR3nt: TGTGCCAGCAGTCTAGCGGGGGAATTTGACGAGCAGTACTTC

len: 13
abundance: once
v_gene: TRBV7-2
j_gene: TRBJ1-2
d_gene: NA
CDR3aa: CASSRGGMGGYTF
CDR3nt: TGTGCCAGCAGCCGCGGGGGGATGGGAGGCTACACCTTC

len: 17
abundance: NA
v_gene: TRBV4-1
j_gene: TRBJ2-5
d_gene: NA
CDR3aa: CASSQDPGQDPQETQYF
CDR3nt: TGCGCCAGCAGCCAAGATCCGGGGCAGGATCCTCAAGAGACCCAGTACTTC

len: 14
abundance: NA
v_gene: TRBV5-1
j_gene: TRBJ2-1
d_gene: NA
CDR3aa: CASSLDRVSDEQFF
CDR3nt: TGCGCCAGCAGCTTGGATAGGGTCTCGGATGAGCAGTTCTTC

len: 15
abundance: NA
v_gene: TRBV4-1
j_gene: TRBJ1-5
d_gene: NA
CDR3aa: CASSSRGGGNQPQHF
CDR3nt: TGCGCCAGCAGCTCAAGGGGGGGCGGCAATCAGCCCCAGCATTTT

len: 14
abundance: NA
v_gene: TRBV5-1
j_gene: TRBJ1-1
d_gene: NA
CDR3aa: CASSPERGFPEAFF
CDR3nt: TGCGCCAGCAGCCCGGAGAGAGGGTTCCCTGAAGCTTTCTTT

len: 14
abundance: NA
v_gene: TRBV6-5
j_gene: TRBJ1-2
d_gene: NA
CDR3aa: CASTPGRESYGYTF
CDR3nt: TGTGCCAGCACCCCAGGGAGAGAGAGCTATGGCTACACCTTC

len: 15
abundance: once
v_gene: TRBV7-8
j_gene: TRBJ1-6
d_gene: TRBD1
CDR3aa: CASSFGDRYNSPLHF
CDR3nt: TGTGCCAGCAGCTTCGGGGACAGGTATAATTCACCCCTCCACTTT

len: 14
abundance: NA
v_gene: TRBV6-6
j_gene: TRBJ2-3
d_gene: NA
CDR3aa: CASSPGNRADTQYF
CDR3nt: TGTGCCAGCAGTCCAGGGAATCGGGCAGATACGCAGTATTTT

len: 14
abundance: NA
v_gene: TRBV5-1
j_gene: TRBJ1-4
d_gene: NA
CDR3aa: CASSLMGNQEKLFF
CDR3nt: TGCGCCAGCAGCTTGATGGGGAATCAGGAAAAACTGTTTTTT

len: 14
abundance: NA
v_gene: TRBV19
j_gene: TRBJ2-3
d_gene: TRBD1
CDR3aa: CASSLDRGTDTQYF
CDR3nt: TGTGCCAGTAGCCTGGACAGGGGAACAGATACGCAGTATTTT